This TCR beta chain stems from a study of T cells in Graves' hyperthyroidism and ophthalmopathy. The TCR beta CDR3 regions underwent amplification using RNA transcripts as the source. HTBI primers drove first-round RT-PCR of the TCR CDR3. TCRdb fed the multiplex PCR reads into MiXCR, producing one record per CDR3 protein. Counted here are hundreds of thousands of distinct CDR3 sequences, 45% occurring once; the ten biggest clones make up roughly 7.2%. This CDR3 has 14 residues. The trim removed 8 bases at V and 2 bases at J, leaving 8 bases unmatched. Any patient presenting with uncontrolled infection, other autoimmune disease, pregnancy or lactation was left out.

The sequenced sample consisted of peripheral blood or thyroid tissue (not recorded which). The clonotype originates from an adult man with Graves' disease, either hyperthyroidism or ophthalmopathy (not recorded which). The V gene is TRBV12-3 or TRBV12-4, the J gene TRBJ2-5; 7 nucleotides agree with TRBD1. CDR3 sequence: CASGLPGQQETQYF. Written as DNA, the CDR3 is TGTGCCAGCGGGCTACCGGGACAGCAAGAGACCCAGTACTTC.